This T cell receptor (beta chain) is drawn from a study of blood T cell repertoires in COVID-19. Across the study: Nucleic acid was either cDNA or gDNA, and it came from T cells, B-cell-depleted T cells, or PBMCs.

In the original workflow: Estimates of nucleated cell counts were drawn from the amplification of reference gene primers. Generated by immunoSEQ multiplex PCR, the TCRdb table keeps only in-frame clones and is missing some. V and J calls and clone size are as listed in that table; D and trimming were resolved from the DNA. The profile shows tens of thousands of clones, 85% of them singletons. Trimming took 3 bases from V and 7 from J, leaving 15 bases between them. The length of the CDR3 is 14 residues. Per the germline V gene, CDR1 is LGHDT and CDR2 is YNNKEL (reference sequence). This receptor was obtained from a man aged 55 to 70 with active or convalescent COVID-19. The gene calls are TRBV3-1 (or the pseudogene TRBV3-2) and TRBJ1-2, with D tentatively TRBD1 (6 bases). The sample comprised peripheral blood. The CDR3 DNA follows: TGTGCCAGCAGCCACTTTGGACAGTTTGGTGGCTACACCTTC. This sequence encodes CASSHFGQFGGYTF.